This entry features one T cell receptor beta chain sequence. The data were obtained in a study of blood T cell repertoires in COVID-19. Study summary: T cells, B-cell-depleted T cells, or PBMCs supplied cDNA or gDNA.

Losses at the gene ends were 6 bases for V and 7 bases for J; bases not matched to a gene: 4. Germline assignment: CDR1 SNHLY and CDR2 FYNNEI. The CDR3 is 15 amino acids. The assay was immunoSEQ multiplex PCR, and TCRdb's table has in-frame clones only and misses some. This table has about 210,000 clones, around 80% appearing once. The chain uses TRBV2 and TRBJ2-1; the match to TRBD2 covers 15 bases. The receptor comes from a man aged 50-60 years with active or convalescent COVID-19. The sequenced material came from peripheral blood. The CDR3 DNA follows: TGTGCCAGCAGGTGGACTAGCGGGAGGGAGAATGAGCAGTTCTTC. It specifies CASRWTSGRENEQFF.